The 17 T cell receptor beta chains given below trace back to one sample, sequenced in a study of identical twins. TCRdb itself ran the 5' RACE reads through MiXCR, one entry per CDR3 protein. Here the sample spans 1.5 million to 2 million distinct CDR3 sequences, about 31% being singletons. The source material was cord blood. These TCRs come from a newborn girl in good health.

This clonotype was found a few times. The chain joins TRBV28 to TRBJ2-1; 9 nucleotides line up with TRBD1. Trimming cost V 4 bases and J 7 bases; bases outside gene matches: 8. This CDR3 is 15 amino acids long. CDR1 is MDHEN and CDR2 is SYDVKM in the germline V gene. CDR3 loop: CASSSRDREGNEQFF. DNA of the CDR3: TGTGCCAGCAGTTCCAGGGACAGGGAGGGTAATGAGCAGTTCTTC.

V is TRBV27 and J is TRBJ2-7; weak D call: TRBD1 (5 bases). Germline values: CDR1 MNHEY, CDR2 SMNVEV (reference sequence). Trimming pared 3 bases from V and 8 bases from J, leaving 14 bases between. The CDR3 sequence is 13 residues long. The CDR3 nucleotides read TGTGCCAGCAGTTTCTCCCTTGGGGCTCAGCAGTACTTC. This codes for CASSFSLGAQQYF.

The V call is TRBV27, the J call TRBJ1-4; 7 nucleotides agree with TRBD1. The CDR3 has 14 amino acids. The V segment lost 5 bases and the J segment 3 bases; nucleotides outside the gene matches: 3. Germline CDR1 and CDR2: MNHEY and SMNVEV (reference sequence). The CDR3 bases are TGTGCCAGCAGTCACGACAGGGCTAATGAAAAACTGTTTTTT. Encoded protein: CASSHDRANEKLFF.

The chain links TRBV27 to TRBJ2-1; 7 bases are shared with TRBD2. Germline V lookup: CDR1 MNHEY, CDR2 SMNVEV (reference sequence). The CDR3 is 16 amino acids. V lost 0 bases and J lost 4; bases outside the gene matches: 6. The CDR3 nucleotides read TGTGCCAGCAGTTTATCCTCCGGGACTATATACAATGAGCAGTTCTTC. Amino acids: CASSLSSGTIYNEQFF.

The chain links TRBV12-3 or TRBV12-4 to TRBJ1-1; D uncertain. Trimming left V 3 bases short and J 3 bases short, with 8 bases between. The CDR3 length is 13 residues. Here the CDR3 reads CASSFASDTEAFF. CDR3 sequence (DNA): TGTGCCAGCAGTTTCGCGTCGGACACTGAAGCTTTCTTT.

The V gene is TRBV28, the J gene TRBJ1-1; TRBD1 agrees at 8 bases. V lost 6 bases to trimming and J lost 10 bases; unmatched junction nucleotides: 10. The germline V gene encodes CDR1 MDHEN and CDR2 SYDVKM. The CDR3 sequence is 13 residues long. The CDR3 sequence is CASSPTGGVGAFF. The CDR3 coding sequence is TGTGCCAGCAGCCCTACAGGGGGGGTAGGAGCTTTCTTT.

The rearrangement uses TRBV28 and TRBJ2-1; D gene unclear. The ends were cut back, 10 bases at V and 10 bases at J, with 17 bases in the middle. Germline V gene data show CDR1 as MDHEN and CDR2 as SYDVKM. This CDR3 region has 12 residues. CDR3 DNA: TGTGCCACCTCCGGACCCTCGGAGGAGCAGTTCTTC. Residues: CATSGPSEEQFF.

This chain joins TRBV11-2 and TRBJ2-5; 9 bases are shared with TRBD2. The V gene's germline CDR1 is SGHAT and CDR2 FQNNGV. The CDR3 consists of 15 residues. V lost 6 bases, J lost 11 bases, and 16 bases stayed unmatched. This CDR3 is CASRSLAGGHNEQYF. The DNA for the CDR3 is TGTGCCAGCAGGTCGTTGGCGGGGGGGCATAATGAGCAGTACTTC.

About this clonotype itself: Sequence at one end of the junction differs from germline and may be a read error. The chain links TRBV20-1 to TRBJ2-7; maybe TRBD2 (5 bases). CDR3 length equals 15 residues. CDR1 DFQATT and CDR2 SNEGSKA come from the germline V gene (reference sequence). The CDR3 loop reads CSARALLANSCEQYF. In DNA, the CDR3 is TGCAGTGCTAGAGCACTCCTAGCCAACTCCTGCGAGCAGTACTTC.

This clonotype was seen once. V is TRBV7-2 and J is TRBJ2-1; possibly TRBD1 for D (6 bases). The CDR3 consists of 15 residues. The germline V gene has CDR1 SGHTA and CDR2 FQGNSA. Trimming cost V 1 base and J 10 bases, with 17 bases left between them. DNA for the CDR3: TGTGCCAGCAGCTTAGACCCGGGACATTACTACGAGCAGTTCTTC. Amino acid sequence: CASSLDPGHYYEQFF. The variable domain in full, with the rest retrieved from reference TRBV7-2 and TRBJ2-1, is GAGVSQSPSNKVTEKGKDVELRCDPISGHTALYWYRQSLGQGLEFLIYFQGNSAPDKSGLPSDRFSAERTGGSVSTLTIQRTQQEDSAVYLCASSLDPGHYYEQFFGPGTRLTVL.

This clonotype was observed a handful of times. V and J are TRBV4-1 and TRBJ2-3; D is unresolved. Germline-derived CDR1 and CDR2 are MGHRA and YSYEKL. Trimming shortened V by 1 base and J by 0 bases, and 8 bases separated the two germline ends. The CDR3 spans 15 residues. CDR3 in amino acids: CASSQVQVSTDTQYF. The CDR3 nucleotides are TGCGCCAGCAGCCAAGTTCAGGTTAGCACAGATACGCAGTATTTT.

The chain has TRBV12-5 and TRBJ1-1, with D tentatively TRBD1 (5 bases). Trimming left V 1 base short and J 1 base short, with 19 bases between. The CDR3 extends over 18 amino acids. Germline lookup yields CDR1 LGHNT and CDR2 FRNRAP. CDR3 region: CASGLGLPFRDGNTEAFF. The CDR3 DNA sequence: TGTGCTAGTGGTTTGGGCCTACCCTTCCGGGACGGGAACACTGAAGCTTTCTTT.

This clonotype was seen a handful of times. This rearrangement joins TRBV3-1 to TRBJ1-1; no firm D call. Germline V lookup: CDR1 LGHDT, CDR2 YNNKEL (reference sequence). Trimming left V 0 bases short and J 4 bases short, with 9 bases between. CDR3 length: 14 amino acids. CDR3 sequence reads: CASSQDIRVTEAFF. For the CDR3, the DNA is TGTGCCAGCAGCCAAGATATCCGGGTCACTGAAGCTTTCTTT.

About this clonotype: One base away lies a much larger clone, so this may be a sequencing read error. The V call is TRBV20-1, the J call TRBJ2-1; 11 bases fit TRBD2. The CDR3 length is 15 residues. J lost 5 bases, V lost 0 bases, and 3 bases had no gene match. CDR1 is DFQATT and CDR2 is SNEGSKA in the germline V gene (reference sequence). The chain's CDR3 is CSARDGTSGDNEQFF. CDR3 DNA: TGCAGTGCTAGAGATGGGACTAGCGGCGACAATGAGCAGTTCTTC.

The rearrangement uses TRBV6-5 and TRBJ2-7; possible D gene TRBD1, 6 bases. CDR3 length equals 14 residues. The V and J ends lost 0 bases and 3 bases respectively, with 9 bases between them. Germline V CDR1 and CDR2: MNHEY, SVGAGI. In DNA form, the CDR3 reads TGTGCCAGCAGTTACTCCAGGGGATTCTACGAGCAGTACTTC. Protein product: CASSYSRGFYEQYF.

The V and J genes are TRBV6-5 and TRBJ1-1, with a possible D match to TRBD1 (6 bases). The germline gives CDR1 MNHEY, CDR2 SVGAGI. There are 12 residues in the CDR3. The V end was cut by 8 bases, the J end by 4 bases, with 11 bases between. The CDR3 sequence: CASFRGVTEAFF. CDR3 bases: TGTGCCAGCTTCAGGGGAGTCACTGAAGCTTTCTTT.

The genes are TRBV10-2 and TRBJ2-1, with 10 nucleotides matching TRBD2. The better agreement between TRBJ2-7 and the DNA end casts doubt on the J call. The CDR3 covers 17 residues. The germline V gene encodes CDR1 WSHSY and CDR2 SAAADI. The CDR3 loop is CASRRTSGANSYNEQYF. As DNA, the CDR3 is TGCGCCAGCAGGCGTACTAGCGGGGCTAACTCCTACAATGAGCAGTACTTC.